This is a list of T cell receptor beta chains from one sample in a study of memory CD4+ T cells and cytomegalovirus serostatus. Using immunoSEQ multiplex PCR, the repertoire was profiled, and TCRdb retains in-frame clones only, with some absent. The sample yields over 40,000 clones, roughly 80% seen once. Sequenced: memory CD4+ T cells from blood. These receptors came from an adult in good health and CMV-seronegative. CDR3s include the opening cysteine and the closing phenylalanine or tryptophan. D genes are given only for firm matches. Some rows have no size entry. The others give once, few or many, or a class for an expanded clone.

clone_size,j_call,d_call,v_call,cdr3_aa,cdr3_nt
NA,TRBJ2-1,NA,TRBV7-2,CASSFPTSRNEQFF,TGTGCCAGCAGCTTTCCTACTAGCCGGAATGAGCAGTTCTTC
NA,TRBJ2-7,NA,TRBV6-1,CASSDQRYEQYF,TGTGCCAGCAGTGACCAACGATACGAGCAGTACTTC
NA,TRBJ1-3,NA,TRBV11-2,CASSPMDTSGNTIYF,TGTGCCAGCAGCCCGATGGACACCTCTGGAAACACCATATATTTT
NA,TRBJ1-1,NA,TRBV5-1,CASSSGGHAEAFF,TGCGCCAGCAGCTCGGGGGGACACGCTGAAGCTTTCTTT
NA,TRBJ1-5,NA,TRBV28,CASSLHQPQHF,TGTGCCAGCAGTTTACATCAGCCCCAGCATTTT
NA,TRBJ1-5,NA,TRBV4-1,CASSQDSYNQPQHF,TGCGCCAGCAGCCAAGATAGCTACAATCAGCCCCAGCATTTT
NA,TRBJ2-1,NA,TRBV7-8,CASSLGPGQYNEQFF,TGTGCCAGCAGCTTAGGTCCAGGCCAATACAATGAGCAGTTCTTC
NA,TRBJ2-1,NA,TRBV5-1,CASTLDPATYNEQFF,TGCGCCAGCACCCTAGACCCTGCCACCTACAATGAGCAGTTCTTC
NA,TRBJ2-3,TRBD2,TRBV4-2,CASSLGGGAGTDTQYF,TGTGCCAGCAGCTTAGGCGGGGGGGCGGGCACAGATACGCAGTATTTT
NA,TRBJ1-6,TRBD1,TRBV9,CASSPGQGRQALHF,TGTGCCAGCAGCCCCGGACAGGGTAGGCAGGCCCTCCACTTT
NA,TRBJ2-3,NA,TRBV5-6,CASSLIRTDTQYF,TGTGCCAGCAGCCTAATCCGGACAGATACGCAGTATTTT
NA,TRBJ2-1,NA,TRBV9,CASNTLGGYEQFF,TGTGCCAGCAACACCCTCGGGGGCTATGAGCAGTTCTTC
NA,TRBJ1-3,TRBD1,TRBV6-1,CASRDRLGNTIYF,TGTGCCAGTCGGGACAGGCTTGGAAACACCATATATTTT
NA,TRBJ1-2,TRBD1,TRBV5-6,CASSFTGTGYGYTF,TGTGCCAGCAGCTTCACCGGGACAGGCTATGGCTACACCTTC
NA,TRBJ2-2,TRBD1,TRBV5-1,CASSTQGAGELFF,TGCGCCAGCAGCACGCAGGGGGCCGGGGAGCTGTTTTTT
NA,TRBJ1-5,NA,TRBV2,CASNRDFNQPQHF,TGTGCCAGCAACAGGGACTTCAATCAGCCCCAGCATTTT
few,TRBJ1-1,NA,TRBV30,CAWSERSEAFF,TGTGCCTGGAGTGAACGGTCTGAAGCTTTCTTT
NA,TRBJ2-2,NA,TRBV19,CASSSLPGRPNTGELFF,TGTGCCAGTAGTTCCCTACCCGGGCGCCCCAACACCGGGGAGCTGTTTTTT
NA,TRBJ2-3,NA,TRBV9,CASSVGEPLTDTQYF,TGTGCCAGCAGCGTAGGAGAACCACTCACAGATACGCAGTATTTT